One and the same sample provided the 19 T cell receptor beta chains below, sequenced in a study of naive and memory T cell subsets. Amplification of ligated cDNA took four PCR rounds with SP2 and nested alpha and beta constant primers. MiXCR, applied by TCRdb to the UMI-ligation and nested PCR reads, yields one record per CDR3 protein. The sample includes under 25,000 distinct CDR3 sequences, roughly 6% of them seen just once. Treatment in this sample: skin biopsy from PPD injection site in Mantoux-positive individual. The library had UMIs added by 3' ligation of an oligonucleotide to TCR cDNA. This specimen consisted of skin, obtained from a tuberculin skin test site. The receptors derive from an adult in good health.

This clonotype was counted at least ten times. V gene TRBV27 combines with J gene TRBJ2-1, with D possibly TRBD1 on 6 matching bases. V dropped 6 bases and J dropped 3 bases, with 15 bases sitting between them. This CDR3 comprises 15 residues. Germline V gene sequence: CDR1 MNHEY, CDR2 SMNVEV (reference sequence). The CDR3 loop is CASRIIGGLYNEQFF. The DNA of the CDR3 is TGTGCCAGCAGGATCATTGGGGGCCTCTACAATGAGCAGTTCTTC.

In this sample, this clonotype turned up many times. The chain is built from TRBV7-9 and TRBJ2-7; tentative D call: TRBD1 (6 bases). Germline lookup yields CDR1 SEHNR and CDR2 FQNEAQ (reference sequence). CDR3 length: 13 amino acids. The V gene lost 6 bases and the J gene lost 3 bases, with 12 bases spanning the gap. CDR3: CASSPGTYYEQYF. CDR3 nucleotides: TGTGCCAGCAGTCCAGGGACATACTACGAGCAGTACTTC.

This clonotype was seen only a few times. V and J are TRBV29-1 and TRBJ1-2, with D possibly being TRBD1 (5 bases). The germline V gene has CDR1 SQVTM and CDR2 ANQGSEA. The CDR3 covers 14 residues. The V gene lost 4 bases and the J gene lost 4 bases, with 16 bases spanning the gap. CDR3 loop: CSVVVGAYSYGYTF. The CDR3 bases are TGCAGCGTTGTGGTAGGGGCTTATTCCTATGGCTACACCTTC.

This clonotype appeared many times. The chain is built from TRBV24-1 and TRBJ2-1; a weak D match, TRBD1 (5 bases). Trimming took off 5 bases at V and 8 bases at J, with 15 bases between the two ends. The CDR3 sequence is 14 residues long. Germline V CDR1 and CDR2: KGHDR, SFDVKD. CDR3 protein: CATSAPDKIHEQFF. In DNA form, the CDR3 reads TGTGCCACCAGTGCCCCGGACAAGATCCATGAGCAGTTCTTC.

This clonotype was recorded at least ten times. The rearrangement joins TRBV15 to TRBJ2-5; TRBD1 matches at 11 bases. The CDR3 length is 18 residues. The V segment lost 4 bases and the J segment 5 bases; nucleotides outside the gene matches: 15. CDR1 is LNHNV and CDR2 is YYDKDF in the germline V gene (reference sequence). DNA of the CDR3: TGTGCCACCAGCACTAGACAGGGACAGGGGGTTTTTCGGGAGACCCAGTACTTC. This translates into CATSTRQGQGVFRETQYF.

This clonotype was seen many times. The CDR3 bases are TGTGCCACTTCAGGGGCGGCGGGAGTTTACAATGAGCAGTTCTTC. Its protein product is CATSGAAGVYNEQFF. The rearrangement joins TRBV12-3 or TRBV12-4 to TRBJ2-1, with D tentatively TRBD2 (7 bases). The CDR3 spans 15 residues. The V end was cut by 10 bases, the J end by 4 bases, with 20 bases between.

This clonotype was detected ten times or more. V usage is TRBV9 and J usage is TRBJ2-3; 7 bases are shared with TRBD1. This CDR3 has 17 residues. Germline V CDR1 and CDR2: SGDLS, YYNGEE. The V gene end was trimmed by 3 bases and the J gene end by 3 bases; junction bases not matched to a gene: 13. CDR3 sequence (DNA): TGTGCCAGCAGCGCTCCCAGGACAGGAATCCAGACAGATACGCAGTATTTT. It yields the protein CASSAPRTGIQTDTQYF.

The rearrangement links TRBV29-1 to TRBJ1-3; D call uncertain. V lost 4 bases, J lost 0 bases, and 7 bases lay in between. This CDR3 is 13 amino acids long. Germline V gene lookup returns CDR1 SQVTM and CDR2 ANQGSEA. The chain's CDR3 is CSVVTNSGNTIYF. The CDR3 nucleotides read TGCAGCGTTGTAACAAACTCTGGAAACACCATATATTTT.

This clonotype was observed many times. The chain couples TRBV29-1 to TRBJ1-2, with a possible D match to TRBD1 (6 bases). Trimming pared 7 bases from V and 0 bases from J, leaving 9 bases between. The CDR3 length is 12 residues. Looked up from germline, CDR1 is SQVTM and CDR2 is ANQGSEA. CDR3 DNA sequence: TGCAGCGCCGGACAGCCTAACTATGGCTACACCTTC. This gives the protein CSAGQPNYGYTF.

This clonotype appeared many times. The J gene is TRBJ2-3, the V gene TRBV14, with D maybe TRBD2 (6 bases). V shed 4 bases and J shed 4 bases, with 18 bases lying between them. The CDR3 extends over 16 amino acids. The germline V gene has CDR1 SGHDN and CDR2 FVKESK. CDR3 sequence (DNA): TGTGCCAGCAGCCGCGGAGGGCCTTTAAACTCAGATACGCAGTATTTT. It yields the protein CASSRGGPLNSDTQYF.

Only a few counts were recorded for this clonotype. The chain combines TRBV20-1 with TRBJ1-1; D may be TRBD1 (6 bases). Per germline, CDR1 DFQATT and CDR2 SNEGSKA (reference sequence). The length of the CDR3 is 14 residues. Trimming stripped 0 bases from V and 5 bases from J, with 13 bases between. The CDR3 here is CSARDRGKGTEAFF. The CDR3 DNA reads as TGCAGTGCTAGAGACAGGGGAAAAGGAACTGAAGCTTTCTTT.

This clonotype was observed many times. CDR3 nucleotides: TGTGCCAGCAAGTGGAGTACGAACACCGGGGAGCTGTTTTTT. Residues: CASKWSTNTGELFF. V and J are TRBV27 and TRBJ2-2; D remains unclear. Germline V gene data show CDR1 as MNHEY and CDR2 as SMNVEV (reference sequence). This CDR3 comprises 14 residues. Trimming took 7 bases from V and 0 from J, leaving 9 bases between them.

This clonotype was seen ten or more times. V gene TRBV12-3 or TRBV12-4 combines with J gene TRBJ2-1; 16 bases match TRBD2. The V segment lost 7 bases and the J segment 4 bases; nucleotides outside the gene matches: 4. This CDR3 is 16 amino acids long. In DNA, the CDR3 is TGTGCCAGCACTTTGGGACTAGCGGGAGGGTACAATGAGCAGTTCTTC. This translates into CASTLGLAGGYNEQFF.

In this sample, this clonotype is medium-sized. The chain carries TRBV20-1 and TRBJ2-1, with a tentative D call TRBD2 (8 bases). The CDR3 extends over 15 amino acids. The germline gives CDR1 DFQATT, CDR2 SNEGSKA (reference sequence). V was clipped by 5 bases and J by 0 bases, with 14 bases between them. The CDR3 DNA reads TGCAGTGCTCATAGCGGGGACAGCTCCTACAATGAGCAGTTCTTC. This gives the protein CSAHSGDSSYNEQFF.

V gene TRBV10-3 combines with J gene TRBJ1-2; 7 nucleotides align to TRBD1. CDR1 ENHRY and CDR2 SYGVKD come from the germline V gene. The CDR3 spans 16 residues. Losses at the gene ends were 6 bases for V and 5 bases for J; bases not matched to a gene: 15. The CDR3 region is CAIRSTGWFPFYGYTF. In DNA form, the CDR3 reads TGTGCCATCAGATCGACAGGGTGGTTCCCCTTTTATGGCTACACCTTC.

This clonotype came up many times. The chain is built from TRBV20-1 and TRBJ2-7, with D possibly being TRBD2 (5 bases). The CDR3 extends over 14 amino acids. The V and J ends lost 0 bases and 0 bases respectively, with 9 bases between them. CDR1 is DFQATT, CDR2 SNEGSKA, per germline (reference sequence). CDR3 coding DNA: TGCAGTGCTAGAGATCAGCGGTCCTCCTACGAGCAGTACTTC. Encoded protein: CSARDQRSSYEQYF.

This clonotype was counted ten times or more. V and J are TRBV11-2 and TRBJ2-1, with 9 nucleotides matching TRBD2. The CDR3 contains 16 residues. V shed 4 bases, J shed 1 base, and the junction held 5 bases outside the gene matches. Germline V gene lookup returns CDR1 SGHAT and CDR2 FQNNGV. This CDR3 is CASSSRLAASYNEQFF. Here the CDR3 DNA reads TGTGCCAGCAGCTCTCGACTAGCGGCATCCTACAATGAGCAGTTCTTC. Together with reference TRBV11-2 and TRBJ2-1, the CDR3 gives the full variable domain: EAGVAQSPRYKIIEKRQSVAFWCNPISGHATLYWYQQILGQGPKLLIQFQNNGVVDDSQLPKDRFSAERLKGVDSTLKIQPAKLEDSAVYLCASSSRLAASYNEQFFGPGTRLTVL.

This chain joins TRBV3-1 and TRBJ2-7, with 14 nucleotides matching TRBD2. The ends lost 4 bases at V and 2 bases at J; junction bases unmatched: 7. The germline V gene encodes CDR1 LGHDT and CDR2 YNNKEL (reference sequence). The CDR3 loop spans 17 amino acids. The DNA for the CDR3 is TGTGCCAGCAGCCCCGGGACTAGCGGGAGAAGGGCCTACGAGCAGTACTTC. It codes for CASSPGTSGRRAYEQYF.

This clonotype was detected many times. The rearrangement joins TRBV5-6 to TRBJ2-2; TRBD2 matches 15 bases. The CDR3 runs to 16 residues. J was trimmed by 5 bases and V by 4 bases; bases with no gene match: 3. CDR1 SGHDT and CDR2 YYEEEE come from the germline V gene. The CDR3 region has the DNA TGTGCCAGCAGCACGGGACTAGCGGGAGGTACCGGGGAGCTGTTTTTT. It translates to CASSTGLAGGTGELFF.